This TCR beta chain was captured in a study of response to subunit inactivated influenza vaccine. TCRdb ran MiXCR on the RT-PCR reads and lists one entry per CDR3 protein. The table records around 200,000 distinct CDR3 sequences, 12% of them present only once. This clonotype was found a few times. V lost 5 bases, J lost 4 bases, and 11 bases lay in between. CDR3 length: 13 amino acids. This sample was also put to use in a study of T cells expressing NK-cell markers. From that paper: cDNA encoding TCR beta was synthesized via 5'RACE template switching incorporating UMIs.

The sequencing used CD8+ T cells sorted from PBMCs, collected about 11 days after vaccination. The origin of this receptor is a man aged 50 to 59 who received an inactivated influenza vaccine. The rearrangement links TRBV12-3 or TRBV12-4 to TRBJ1-2, with TRBD1 as a possible D gene (5 bases). In nucleotides, the CDR3 is TGTGCCAGCAGTATGGACATAATCTATGGCTACACCTTC. Translation: CASSMDIIYGYTF.